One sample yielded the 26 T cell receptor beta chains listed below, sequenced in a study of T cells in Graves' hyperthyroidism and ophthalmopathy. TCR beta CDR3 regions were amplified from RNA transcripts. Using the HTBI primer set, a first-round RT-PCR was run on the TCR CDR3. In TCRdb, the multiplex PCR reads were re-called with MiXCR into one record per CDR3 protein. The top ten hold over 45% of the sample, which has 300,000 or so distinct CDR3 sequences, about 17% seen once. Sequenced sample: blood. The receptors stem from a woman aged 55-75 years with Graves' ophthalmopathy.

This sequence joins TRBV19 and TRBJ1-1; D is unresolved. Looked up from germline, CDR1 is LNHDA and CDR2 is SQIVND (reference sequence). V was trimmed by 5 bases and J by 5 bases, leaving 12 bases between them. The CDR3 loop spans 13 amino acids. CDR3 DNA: TGTGCCAGTAGTTCTAAGAGGCAGACTGAAGCTTTCTTT. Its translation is CASSSKRQTEAFF.

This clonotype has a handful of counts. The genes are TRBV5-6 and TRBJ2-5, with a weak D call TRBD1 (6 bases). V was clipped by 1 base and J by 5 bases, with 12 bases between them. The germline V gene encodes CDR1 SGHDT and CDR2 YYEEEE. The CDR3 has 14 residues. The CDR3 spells CASSLWTVRETQYF. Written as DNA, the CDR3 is TGTGCCAGCAGCTTGTGGACAGTTCGGGAGACCCAGTACTTC.

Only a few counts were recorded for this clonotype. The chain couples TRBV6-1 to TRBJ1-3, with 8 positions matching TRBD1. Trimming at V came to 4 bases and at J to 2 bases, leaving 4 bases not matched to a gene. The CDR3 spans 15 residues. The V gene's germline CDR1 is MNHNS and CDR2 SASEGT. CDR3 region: CASSARQGPGNTIYF. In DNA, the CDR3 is TGTGCCAGCAGTGCCCGACAGGGGCCTGGAAACACCATATATTTT.

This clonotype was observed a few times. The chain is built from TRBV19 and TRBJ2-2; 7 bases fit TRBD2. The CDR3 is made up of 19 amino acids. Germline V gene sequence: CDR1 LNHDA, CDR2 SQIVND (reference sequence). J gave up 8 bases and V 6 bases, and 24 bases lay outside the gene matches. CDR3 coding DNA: TGTGCCAGTAGCTCCCCGGGACTATTTGACCTGATGAAAGGGGGGGAGCTGTTTTTT. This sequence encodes CASSSPGLFDLMKGGELFF. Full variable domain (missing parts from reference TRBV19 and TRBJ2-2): DGGITQSPKYLFRKEGQNVTLSCEQNLNHDAMYWYRQDPGQGLRLIYYSQIVNDFQKGDIAEGYSVSREKKESFPLTVTSAQKNPTAFYLCASSSPGLFDLMKGGELFFGEGSRLTVL.

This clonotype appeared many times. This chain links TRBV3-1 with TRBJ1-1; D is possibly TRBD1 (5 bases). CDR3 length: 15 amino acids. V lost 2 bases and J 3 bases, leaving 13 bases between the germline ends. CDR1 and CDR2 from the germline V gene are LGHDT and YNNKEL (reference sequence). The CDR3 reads CASSQRGRWDTEAFF. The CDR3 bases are TGTGCCAGCAGCCAAAGGGGAAGGTGGGACACTGAAGCTTTCTTT.

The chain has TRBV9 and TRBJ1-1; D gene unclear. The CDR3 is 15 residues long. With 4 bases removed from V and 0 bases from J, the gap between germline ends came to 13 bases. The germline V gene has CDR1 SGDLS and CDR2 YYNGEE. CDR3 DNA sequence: TGTGCCAGCAGCCCCCCGGATTATCTGAACACTGAAGCTTTCTTT. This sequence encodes CASSPPDYLNTEAFF.

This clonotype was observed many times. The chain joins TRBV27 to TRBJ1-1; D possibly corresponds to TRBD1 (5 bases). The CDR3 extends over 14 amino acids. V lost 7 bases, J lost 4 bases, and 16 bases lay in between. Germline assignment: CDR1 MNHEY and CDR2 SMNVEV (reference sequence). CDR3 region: CASKISGRFTEAFF. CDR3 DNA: TGTGCCAGCAAAATATCGGGACGGTTCACTGAAGCTTTCTTT.

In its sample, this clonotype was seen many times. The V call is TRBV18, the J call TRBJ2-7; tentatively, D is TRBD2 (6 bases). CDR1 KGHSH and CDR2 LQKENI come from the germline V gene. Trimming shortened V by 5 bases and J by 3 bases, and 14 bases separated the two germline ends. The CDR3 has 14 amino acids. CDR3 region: CASSSSGGGYEQYF. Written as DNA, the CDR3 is TGTGCCAGCTCATCGAGTGGGGGAGGCTACGAGCAGTACTTC.

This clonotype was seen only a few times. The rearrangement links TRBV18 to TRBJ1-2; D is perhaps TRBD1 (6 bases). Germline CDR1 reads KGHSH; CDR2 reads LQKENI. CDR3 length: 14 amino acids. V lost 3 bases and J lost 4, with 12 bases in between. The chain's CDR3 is CASSPGTGAYGYTF. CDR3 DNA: TGTGCCAGCTCACCGGGTACGGGGGCCTATGGCTACACCTTC.

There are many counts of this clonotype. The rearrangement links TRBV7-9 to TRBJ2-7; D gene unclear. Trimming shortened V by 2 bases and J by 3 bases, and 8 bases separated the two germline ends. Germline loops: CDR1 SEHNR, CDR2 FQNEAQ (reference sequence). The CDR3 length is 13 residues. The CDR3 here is CASSLRDGYEQYF. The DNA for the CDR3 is TGTGCCAGCAGCTTAAGGGATGGCTACGAGCAGTACTTC. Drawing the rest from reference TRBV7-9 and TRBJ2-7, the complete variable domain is DTGVSQNPRHKITKRGQNVTFRCDPISEHNRLYWYRQTLGQGPEFLTYFQNEAQLEKSRLLSDRFSAERPKGSFSTLEIQRTEQGDSAMYLCASSLRDGYEQYFGPGTRLTVT.

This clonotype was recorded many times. CDR3 loop: CASTMDRVGVSGANVLTF. The DNA for the CDR3 is TGTGCCAGCACCATGGACAGGGTGGGGGTCTCTGGGGCCAACGTCCTGACTTTC. The chain carries TRBV28 and TRBJ2-6, with 8 positions matching TRBD1. V gave up 7 bases and J gave up 0 bases; unmatched junction bases: 11. Germline CDR1 MDHEN, CDR2 SYDVKM. The CDR3 runs 18 residues.

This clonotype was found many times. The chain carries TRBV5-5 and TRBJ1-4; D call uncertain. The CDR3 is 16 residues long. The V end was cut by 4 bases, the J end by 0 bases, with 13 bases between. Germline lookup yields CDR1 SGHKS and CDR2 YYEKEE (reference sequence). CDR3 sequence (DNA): TGTGCCAGCAGCGCTGTTACACGCGCAACTAATGAAAAACTGTTTTTT. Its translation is CASSAVTRATNEKLFF.

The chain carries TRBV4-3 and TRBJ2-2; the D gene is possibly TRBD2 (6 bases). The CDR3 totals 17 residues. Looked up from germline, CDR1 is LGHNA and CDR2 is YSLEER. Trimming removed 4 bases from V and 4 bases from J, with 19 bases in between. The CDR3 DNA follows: TGCGCCAGCAGCCGAGGGGCATCCGGGAGCGTCACCGGGGAGCTGTTTTTT. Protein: CASSRGASGSVTGELFF.

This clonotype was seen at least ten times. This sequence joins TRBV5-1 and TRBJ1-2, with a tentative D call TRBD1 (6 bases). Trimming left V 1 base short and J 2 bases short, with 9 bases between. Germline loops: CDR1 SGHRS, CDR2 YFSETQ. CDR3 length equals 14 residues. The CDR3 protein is CASSLNRANYGYTF. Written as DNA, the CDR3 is TGCGCCAGCAGCTTGAACAGGGCAAACTATGGCTACACCTTC.

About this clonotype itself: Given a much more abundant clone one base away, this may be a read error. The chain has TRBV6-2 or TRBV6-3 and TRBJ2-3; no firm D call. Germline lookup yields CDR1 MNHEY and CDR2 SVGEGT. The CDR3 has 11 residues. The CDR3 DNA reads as TGTGCCAGCAGCCAATCAGATGCGCAGTATTTT. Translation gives CASSQSDAQYF.

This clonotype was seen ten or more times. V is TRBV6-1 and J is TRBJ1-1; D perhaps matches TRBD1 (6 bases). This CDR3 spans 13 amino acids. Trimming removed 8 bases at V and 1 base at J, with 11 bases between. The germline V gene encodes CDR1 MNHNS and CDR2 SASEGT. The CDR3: CASSPTGNTEAFF. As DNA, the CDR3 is TGTGCCAGCTCACCGACAGGGAACACTGAAGCTTTCTTT.

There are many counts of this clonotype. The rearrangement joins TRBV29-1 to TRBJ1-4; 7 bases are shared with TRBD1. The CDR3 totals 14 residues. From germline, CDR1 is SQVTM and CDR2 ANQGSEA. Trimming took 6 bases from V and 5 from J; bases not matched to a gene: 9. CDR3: CSVRVGTANEKLFF. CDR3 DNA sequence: TGCAGCGTCCGCGTCGGGACAGCGAATGAAAAACTGTTTTTT.

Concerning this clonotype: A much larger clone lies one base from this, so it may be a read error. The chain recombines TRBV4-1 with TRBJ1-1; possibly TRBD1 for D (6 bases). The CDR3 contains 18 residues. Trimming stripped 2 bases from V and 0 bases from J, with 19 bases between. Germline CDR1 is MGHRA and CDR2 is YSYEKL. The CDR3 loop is CASSQMRGNTRMNTEAFF. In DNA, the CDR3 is TGCGCCAGCAGCCAAATGAGGGGGAACACACGGATGAACACTGAAGCTTTCTTT.

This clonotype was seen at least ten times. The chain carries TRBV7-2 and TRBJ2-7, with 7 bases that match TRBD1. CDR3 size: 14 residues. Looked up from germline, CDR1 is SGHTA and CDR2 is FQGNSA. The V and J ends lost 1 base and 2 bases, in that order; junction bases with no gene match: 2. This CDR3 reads CASSLGGGPYEQYF. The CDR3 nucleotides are TGTGCCAGCAGCTTAGGAGGGGGCCCCTACGAGCAGTACTTC.

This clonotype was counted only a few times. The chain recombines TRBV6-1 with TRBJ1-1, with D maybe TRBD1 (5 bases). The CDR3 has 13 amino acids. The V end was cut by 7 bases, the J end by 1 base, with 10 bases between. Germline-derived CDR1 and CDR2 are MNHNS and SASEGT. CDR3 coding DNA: TGTGCCAGCACTAGTGGACAGAACACTGAAGCTTTCTTT. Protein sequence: CASTSGQNTEAFF.

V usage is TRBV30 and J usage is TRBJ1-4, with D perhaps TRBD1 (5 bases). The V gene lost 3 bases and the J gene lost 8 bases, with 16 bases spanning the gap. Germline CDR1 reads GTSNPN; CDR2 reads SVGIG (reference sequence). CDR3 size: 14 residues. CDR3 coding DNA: TGTGCCTGGAGAGTTGGGGGTAGCAGCGAAAAACTGTTTTTT. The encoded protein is CAWRVGGSSEKLFF.

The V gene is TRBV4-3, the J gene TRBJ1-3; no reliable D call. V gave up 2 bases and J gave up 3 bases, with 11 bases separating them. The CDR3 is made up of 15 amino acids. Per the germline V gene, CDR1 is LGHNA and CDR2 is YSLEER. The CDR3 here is CASSQLASSGNTIYF. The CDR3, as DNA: TGCGCCAGCAGCCAATTGGCAAGCAGTGGAAACACCATATATTTT.

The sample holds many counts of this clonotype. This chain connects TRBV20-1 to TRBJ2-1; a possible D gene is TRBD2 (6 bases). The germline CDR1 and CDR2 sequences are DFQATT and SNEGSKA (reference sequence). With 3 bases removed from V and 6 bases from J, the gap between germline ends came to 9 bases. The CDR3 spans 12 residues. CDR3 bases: TGCAGTGCTAGTCGGGGGTCCAATGAGCAGTTCTTC. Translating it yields CSASRGSNEQFF.

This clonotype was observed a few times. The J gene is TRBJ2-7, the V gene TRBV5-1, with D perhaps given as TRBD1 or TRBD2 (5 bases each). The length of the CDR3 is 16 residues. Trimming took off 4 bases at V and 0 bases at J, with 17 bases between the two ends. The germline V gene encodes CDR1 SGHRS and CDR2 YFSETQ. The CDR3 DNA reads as TGCGCCAGCAGCCTCGACGGGGCTCCAAGCTCCTACGAGCAGTACTTC. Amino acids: CASSLDGAPSSYEQYF.

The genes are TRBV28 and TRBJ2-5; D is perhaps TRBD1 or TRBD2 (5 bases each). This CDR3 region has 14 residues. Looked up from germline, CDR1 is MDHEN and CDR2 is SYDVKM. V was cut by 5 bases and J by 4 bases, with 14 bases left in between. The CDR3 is CASSADKEVETQYF. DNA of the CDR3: TGTGCCAGCAGTGCGGACAAGGAGGTAGAGACCCAGTACTTC.

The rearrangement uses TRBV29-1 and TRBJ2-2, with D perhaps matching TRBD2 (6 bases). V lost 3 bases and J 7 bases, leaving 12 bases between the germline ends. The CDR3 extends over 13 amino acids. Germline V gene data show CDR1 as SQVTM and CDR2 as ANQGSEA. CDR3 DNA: TGCAGCGTTGAGGTTTGGGGAGGCGGGGAGCTGTTTTTT. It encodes CSVEVWGGGELFF.